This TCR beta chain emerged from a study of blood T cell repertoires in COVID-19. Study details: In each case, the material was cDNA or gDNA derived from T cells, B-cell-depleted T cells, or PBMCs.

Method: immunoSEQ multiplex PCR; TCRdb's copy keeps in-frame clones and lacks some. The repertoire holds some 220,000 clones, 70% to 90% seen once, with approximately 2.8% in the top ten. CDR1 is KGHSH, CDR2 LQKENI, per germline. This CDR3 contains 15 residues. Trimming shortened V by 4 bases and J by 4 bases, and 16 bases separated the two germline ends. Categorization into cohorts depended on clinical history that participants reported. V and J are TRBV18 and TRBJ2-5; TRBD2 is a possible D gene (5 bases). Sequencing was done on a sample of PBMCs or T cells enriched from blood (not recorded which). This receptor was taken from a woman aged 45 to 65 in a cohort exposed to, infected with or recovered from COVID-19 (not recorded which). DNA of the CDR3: TGTGCCAGCTCACGGAGGATAGAATTGGCAGAGACCCAGTACTTC. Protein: CASSRRIELAETQYF.